This TCR beta chain appears in the sequencing data of a study of cytomegalovirus exposure and HLA in healthy donors. Overall study context: Among about 179 million T cells, an earlier analysis found roughly 100 million unique TCR beta sequences. Overall study findings and caveats: A link between a missense DCLRE1C variant and TCR beta V- and J-gene trimming emerged from a later analysis.

PCR primers comprised 60 Vbeta and 13 Jbeta primers. Authors' data handling: Later reanalysis found about 78 million unique TCR beta chains, roughly 10 million of them shared. Repertoires were generated with immunoSEQ multiplex PCR, while TCRdb's copy carries only in-frame clones and drops some. The D gene and trimming were derived from the DNA, and the V and J assignments and clone size from that table. The table has over 150,000 clones, approximately 84% seen once. With respect to this clone: Antigen specificity is unknown.

At sampling all donors were nominally healthy, likely with unrecorded immune exposures. The sequence came from a girl aged 10 to 17 in good health and CMV-seropositive. Sample: PBMCs.

The CDR3 sequence is CASSYTGGGKQFF. In nucleotides, the CDR3 is TGTGCCAGCAGCTATACAGGGGGCGGGAAGCAGTTCTTC. The rearrangement uses TRBV11-2 and TRBJ2-1, with 9 positions matching TRBD1. The trim removed 4 bases at V and 11 bases at J, leaving 6 bases unmatched. Germline-derived CDR1 and CDR2 are SGHAT and FQNNGV. This CDR3 is 13 amino acids long.